What follows describes a single TCR beta chain. This entry is derived from a study of blood T cell repertoires in COVID-19. Study as a whole: Sites in the United States, Italy and Spain provided acute and convalescent COVID-19 samples.

Sequenced by immunoSEQ multiplex PCR; TCRdb stores in-frame clones only, minus some. This table has about 140,000 clones, roughly 85% appearing once. V was trimmed by 6 bases and J by 5 bases, leaving 7 bases between them. The CDR3 covers 12 residues. Living in 24 US areas, the participants were between 18 and 89 years of age. This receptor was obtained from a woman in her forties or fifties who had recovered from COVID-19. This chain uses TRBV12-3 or TRBV12-4 with TRBJ1-4, with D hard to call. Sequenced material: PBMCs or T cells enriched from blood (not recorded which). CDR3 bases: TGTGCCAGCAGCCGGGTAAATGAAAAACTGTTTTTT. Translated: CASSRVNEKLFF.